These T cell receptor beta chains were read from a single sample in a study of Graves' ophthalmopathy and Graves' hyperthyroidism. One entry per CDR3 protein results from TCRdb running MiXCR on the multiplex PCR reads. The sample lists approximately 210,000 distinct CDR3 sequences, around 28% occurring once. The sequenced sample was peripheral blood. The receptors derive from a man between 50 and 59 years old with Graves' ophthalmopathy. Both conserved end residues are part of each CDR3. A D gene is named only where the DNA matches it firmly. Clone size, where shown, is once, few, many, or a class for clones that have expanded.

TRBJ2-7 TRBD1 TRBV6-1 many TGTGCCAGCAGTGAAGGGCGACCGGGACAGGGTCTCTACGAGCAGTACTTC CASSEGRPGQGLYEQYF
TRBJ1-2 NA TRBV14 NA TGTGCCAGCAGCCGGAAGGGTGTGCAGTTGGGCGCTGGCTACACCTTC CASSRKGVQLGAGYTF
TRBJ2-5 NA TRBV7-7 NA TGTGCTAGCAGCACCTCAACAGGGCTGGAGACCCAGTACTTC CASSTSTGLETQYF
TRBJ2-5 NA TRBV27 many TGTGCCAGCAGCCGACGCCGGGGTGAAGAGACCCAGTACTTC CASSRRRGEETQYF
TRBJ2-7 NA TRBV27 many TGTGCCAGCAGCGAACGACGTTTTTACGAGCAGTACTTC CASSERRFYEQYF
TRBJ1-2 NA TRBV6-1 NA TGTGCCAGCAGCAACGGGGGGGCTTGGGGCTACACCTTC CASSNGGAWGYTF
TRBJ2-7 NA TRBV4-3 many TGCGCCAGCAGCCAAGATATGGGTATCTACGAGCAGTACTTC CASSQDMGIYEQYF
TRBJ1-6 NA TRBV12-3/TRBV12-4 many TGTGCCAGCAGTTTCCGCGGGGGCGGATCACCCCTCCACTTT CASSFRGGGSPLHF
TRBJ2-7 NA TRBV20-1 many TGCAGTGCTAGAGCCTCGTCGGGGGCTAGCGGACTCTACGAGCAGTACTTC CSARASSGASGLYEQYF
TRBJ2-5 NA TRBV19 many TGTGCCAGTAGTATTGGGGTTGTGCGAGAGACCCAGTACTTC CASSIGVVRETQYF
TRBJ1-2 NA TRBV6-5 many TGTGCCAGCAGTTACTCGACCGATTATGGGAGCTACACCTTC CASSYSTDYGSYTF
TRBJ1-1 TRBD1 TRBV6-5 many TGTGCCAGCAGTTACTCGACAGGGGGCCTAACTGAAGCTTTCTTT CASSYSTGGLTEAFF
TRBJ2-7 TRBD1 TRBV10-3 NA TGTGCCATCAGTGAGGAGGGGGGGACAGGGATTGACGAGCAGTACTTC CAISEEGGTGIDEQYF
TRBJ2-5 TRBD2 TRBV27 NA TGTGCCAGCAGCCGTCGTTTAGCGGGTATTATGAATGTAGAGACCCAGTACTTC CASSRRLAGIMNVETQYF
TRBJ2-2 NA TRBV4-3 few TGCGCCAGCAGCCAAGCGTGGCAGGTCCGACGGGAGCTGTTTTTT CASSQAWQVRRELFF
TRBJ2-5 TRBD1 TRBV30 many TGTGCCTGGAGTGGCAGGGGGCGAGAGACCCAGTACTTC CAWSGRGRETQYF
TRBJ2-7 TRBD1 TRBV7-3 many TGTGCCAGCAGCTTCGACAGGGGCAACGAGCAGTACTTC CASSFDRGNEQYF
TRBJ1-3 NA TRBV6-5 many TGTGCCAGCAGTTACTCGGGACGGGGGGCGCTTGGAAACACCATATATTTT CASSYSGRGALGNTIYF
TRBJ2-4 NA TRBV4-1 many TGCGCCAGCAGCCAAGAAAGGCTAGAGCGGCTAGCCAAAAACATTCAGTACTTC CASSQERLERLAKNIQYF
TRBJ1-3 TRBD1 TRBV6-6 many TGTGCCAGCAGTCCGGACAGGGGAAGGGGTGGAAACACCATATATTTT CASSPDRGRGGNTIYF
TRBJ2-7 NA TRBV9 NA TGTGCCAGCAGCGCCGTCGGATCGGAGCAGTACTTC CASSAVGSEQYF
TRBJ1-5 NA TRBV12-5 many TGTGCTAGTGGTTTGGTAGAAGCGGTTGGGGGCAATCAGCCCCAGCATTTT CASGLVEAVGGNQPQHF
TRBJ1-1 NA TRBV7-2 NA TGTGCCAGCAGCCCCTACCTTTCCAATGAAGCTTTCTTT CASSPYLSNEAFF
TRBJ1-6 TRBD1 TRBV11-3 NA TGTGCCAGCAGCTCGGACAGGAGCTCCTATAATTCACCCCTCCACTTT CASSSDRSSYNSPLHF
TRBJ2-2 TRBD2 TRBV12-3/TRBV12-4 NA TGTGCCAGCAGTTTTTCGCGGGGGGTGCTGTTTTTT CASSFSRGVLFF
TRBJ2-7 NA TRBV2 many TGTGCCAGCAGTGAAGCGCTTCAGGACCCCTACGAGCAGTACTTC CASSEALQDPYEQYF
TRBJ2-7 NA TRBV12-3/TRBV12-4 NA TGTGCCAGCACTAAAAGTCCGGACCTCTACGAGCAGTACTTC CASTKSPDLYEQYF
TRBJ1-2 TRBD1 TRBV28 many TGTGCCAGCAGTACACCTCCCGGACAGGGGTATGGCTACACCTTC CASSTPPGQGYGYTF
TRBJ1-1 TRBD1 TRBV6-1 NA TGTGCCAGCAAAAGGACAGGGCCTAGCACTGAAGCTTTCTTT CASKRTGPSTEAFF
TRBJ2-7 TRBD1 TRBV5-1 many TGCGCCAGCAGCTTGGATATGGGACAGATCTACGAGCAGTACTTC CASSLDMGQIYEQYF
TRBJ1-1 NA TRBV19 many TGTGCCAGCCAGGGTCCTGAAGCTTTCTTT CASQGPEAFF
TRBJ2-7 TRBD2 TRBV6-1 many TGTGCCAGCAGTGCTAGCGGGAGGGGGTACGAGCAGTACTTC CASSASGRGYEQYF
TRBJ2-7 NA TRBV6-1 many TGTGCCAGCAGTGAACTCCAGGGTTTGGGCGAGCAGTACTTC CASSELQGLGEQYF
TRBJ1-1 NA TRBV6-2/TRBV6-3 NA TGTGCCAGCAGTTACGTCTTCGGAGTGGTGAACACTGAAGCTTTCTTT CASSYVFGVVNTEAFF
TRBJ1-5 TRBD1 TRBV7-8 many TGTGCCAGCAGCCGACGACGGACAGGAAGCAATCAGCCCCAGCATTTT CASSRRRTGSNQPQHF
TRBJ2-5 TRBD2 TRBV11-2 few TGTGCCAGCAGCTTAGGTCTAGCGGGGGGAGGTCGAGAGACCCAGTACTTC CASSLGLAGGGRETQYF
TRBJ2-5 NA TRBV28 NA TGTGCCAGCAGTGGGACTTGGTACCAAGAGACCCAGTACTTC CASSGTWYQETQYF
TRBJ1-5 NA TRBV6-2/TRBV6-3 NA TGTGCCAGCAGCATGCGGGAAACGGGACGGGGGGTCCAGCCCCAGCATTTT CASSMRETGRGVQPQHF
TRBJ1-6 TRBD1 TRBV4-1 many TGCGCCAGCAGCCAAGAACGGGGACAGGAAGGACCCCTCCACTTT CASSQERGQEGPLHF
TRBJ1-1 NA TRBV12-3/TRBV12-4 NA TGTGCCAGCAGTTTTCAAAGGGGTGGGACTGAAGCTTTCTTT CASSFQRGGTEAFF
TRBJ1-3 NA TRBV6-5 many TGTGCCAGCAGTTCAACGGGCTACTCTGGAAACACCATATATTTT CASSSTGYSGNTIYF
TRBJ2-7 TRBD2 TRBV7-2 many TGTGCCAGCAGCTTTGGGGGAGGGCCCTTTGAGCAGTACTTC CASSFGGGPFEQYF
TRBJ2-5 NA TRBV7-9 many TGTGCCAGCATCGGGGGAGAGACCCAGTACTTC CASIGGETQYF
TRBJ2-7 TRBD1 TRBV20-1 NA TGCAGTGCTAGCGGGACAGCCAGCGACTACGAGCAGTACTTC CSASGTASDYEQYF
TRBJ2-5 TRBD2 TRBV7-6 many TGTGCCAGCAGCTTAGCGCAGGCTAGCGGGGTACAAGAGACCCAGTACTTC CASSLAQASGVQETQYF
TRBJ2-7 NA TRBV7-3 many TGTGCCAGCAGCTTAGGATCTACGGGACAGCAGTACTTC CASSLGSTGQQYF
TRBJ2-7 NA TRBV7-9 many TGTGCCAGCAGCATCCGTGCGGCGGGGTTCAGGGAGCAGTACTTC CASSIRAAGFREQYF
TRBJ2-5 TRBD1 TRBV7-6 few TGTGCCAGCAGCCCACACAGGGGGAAAGAGACCCAGTACTTC CASSPHRGKETQYF
TRBJ1-1 TRBD1 TRBV12-3/TRBV12-4 many TGTGCCAGCAGGACACAGGGGGGAATGAACACTGAAGCTTTCTTT CASRTQGGMNTEAFF
TRBJ2-7 TRBD1 TRBV6-1 NA TGTGCCAGCAGCCTTGGGACAGCCTCAGGAGACGAGCAGTACTTC CASSLGTASGDEQYF
TRBJ2-5 TRBD1 TRBV6-2/TRBV6-3 NA TGTGCCAGCAGTTACTCGAATAGGGGGCGGACCCACCCTGCCGAGACCCAGTACTTC CASSYSNRGRTHPAETQYF
TRBJ2-7 TRBD1 TRBV9 many TGTGCCAGCAGCGTAGCCGGGACAGGGATGTACGAGCAGTACTTC CASSVAGTGMYEQYF
TRBJ1-5 NA TRBV19 NA TGTGCCGGAGGGGAGGGGACGTCTCAGCCCCAGCATTTT CAGGEGTSQPQHF
TRBJ2-2 NA TRBV11-3 many TGTGCCAGCAGCTTAGTTGGGGGAATCCCCGGGGAGCTGTTTTTT CASSLVGGIPGELFF
TRBJ1-2 NA TRBV24-1 many TGTGCCACCAGTGATTTGCAAGGGTATCATGGCTACACCTTC CATSDLQGYHGYTF